This T cell receptor (beta chain) was sequenced during a study of naive and memory T cell subsets. V lost 7 bases and J 0 bases, leaving 7 bases between the germline ends. The CDR3 contains 13 residues. Germline values: CDR1 SNHLY, CDR2 FYNNEI. This sample's treatment: skin biopsy from PPD injection site in Mantoux-positive individual. The library had UMIs added by 3' ligation of an oligonucleotide to TCR cDNA. Skin biopsies came from PPD injection sites in Mantoux-positive individuals. Cells were not sorted; total RNA input targeted 1 to 1000 ng. Amplification of ligated cDNA took four PCR rounds with SP2 and nested alpha and beta constant primers. Blood and skin TCR RNA was reverse transcribed with alpha and beta constant primers. TCRdb ran MiXCR on the UMI-ligation and nested PCR reads and lists one entry per CDR3 protein. The data contain about 37,000 distinct CDR3 sequences, 8% to 13% of them singletons.

The sequence derives from an adult in good health. This material consisted of skin, taken from a tuberculin skin test site. The chain uses TRBV2 and TRBJ2-1, with D unclear. The CDR3 here is CASNPSSYNEQFF. CDR3 sequence (DNA): TGTGCCAGCAATCCGAGCTCCTACAATGAGCAGTTCTTC. Full variable domain (outside the CDR3, taken from reference TRBV2 and TRBJ2-1): EPEVTQTPSHQVTQMGQEVILRCVPISNHLYFYWYRQILGQKVEFLVSFYNNEISEKSEIFDDQFSVERPDGSNFTLKIRSTKLEDSAMYFCASNPSSYNEQFFGPGTRLTVL.